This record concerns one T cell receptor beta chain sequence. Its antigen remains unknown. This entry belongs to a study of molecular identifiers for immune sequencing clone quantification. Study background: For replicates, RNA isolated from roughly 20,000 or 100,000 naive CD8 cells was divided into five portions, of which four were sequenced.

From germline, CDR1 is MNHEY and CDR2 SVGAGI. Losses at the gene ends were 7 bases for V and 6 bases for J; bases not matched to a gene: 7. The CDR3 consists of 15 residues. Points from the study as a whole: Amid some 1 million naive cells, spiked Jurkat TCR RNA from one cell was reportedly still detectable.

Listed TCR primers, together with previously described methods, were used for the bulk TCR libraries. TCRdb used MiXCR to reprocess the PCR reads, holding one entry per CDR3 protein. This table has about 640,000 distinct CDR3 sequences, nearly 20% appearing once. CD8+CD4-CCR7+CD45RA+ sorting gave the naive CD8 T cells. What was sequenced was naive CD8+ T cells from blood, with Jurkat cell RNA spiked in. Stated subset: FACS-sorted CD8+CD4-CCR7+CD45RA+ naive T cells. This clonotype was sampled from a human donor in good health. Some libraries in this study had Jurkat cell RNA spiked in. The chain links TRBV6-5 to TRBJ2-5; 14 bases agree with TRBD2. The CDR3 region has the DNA TGTGCCAGCAACTTCGGGACTAGCGGGAGAAAGACCCAGTACTTC. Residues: CASNFGTSGRKTQYF.